This TCR beta chain appears in the sequencing data of a study of blood T cell repertoires in COVID-19. V lost 3 bases to trimming and J lost 5 bases, with 22 bases between them. CDR3 length equals 17 residues. CDR1 and CDR2 from the germline V gene are MNHEY and SMNVEV (reference sequence). Method: immunoSEQ multiplex PCR; TCRdb's copy keeps in-frame clones and lacks some. The table has 100,000 or so clones, roughly 90% seen once. The specimen was peripheral blood. The sequence came from a human donor with active COVID-19. The donor label of this sample is uncertain. The chain has TRBV27 and TRBJ1-1; D may be TRBD1 (5 bases). The CDR3 DNA reads TGTGCCAGCAGTTTGGTTACGAGGCCGACAGACGCTACTGAAGCTTTCTTT. Residues: CASSLVTRPTDATEAFF.